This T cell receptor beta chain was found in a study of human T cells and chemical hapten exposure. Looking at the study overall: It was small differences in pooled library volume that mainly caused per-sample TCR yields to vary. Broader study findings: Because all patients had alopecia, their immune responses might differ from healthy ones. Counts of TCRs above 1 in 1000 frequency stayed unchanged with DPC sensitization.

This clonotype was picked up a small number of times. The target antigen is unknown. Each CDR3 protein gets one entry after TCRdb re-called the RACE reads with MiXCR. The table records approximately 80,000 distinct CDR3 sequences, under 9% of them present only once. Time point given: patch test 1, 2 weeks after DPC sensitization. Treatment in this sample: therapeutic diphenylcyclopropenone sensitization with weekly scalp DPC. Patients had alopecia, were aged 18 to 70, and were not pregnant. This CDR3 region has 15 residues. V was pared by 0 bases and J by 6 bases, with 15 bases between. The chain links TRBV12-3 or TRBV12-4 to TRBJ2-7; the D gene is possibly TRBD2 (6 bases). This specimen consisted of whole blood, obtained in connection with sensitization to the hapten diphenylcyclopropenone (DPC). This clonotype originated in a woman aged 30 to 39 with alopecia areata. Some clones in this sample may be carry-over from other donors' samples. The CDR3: CASSLARGQVIEQYF. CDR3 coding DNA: TGTGCCAGCAGTTTAGCGCGGGGTCAGGTCATCGAGCAGTACTTC.